What follows is one T cell receptor beta chain and its context. The repertoire was sequenced with immunoSEQ multiplex PCR; TCRdb's copy has only in-frame clones and lacks some. The sample records 400,000 to 450,000 clones, more than 80% being singletons. This sample stems from a study of blood T cell repertoires in COVID-19. Study as a whole: In each case, the material was cDNA or gDNA derived from T cells, B-cell-depleted T cells, or PBMCs.

The CDR3 has 15 residues. The V end was cut by 0 bases, the J end by 4 bases, with 12 bases between. Germline loops: CDR1 LGHDT, CDR2 YNNKEL (reference sequence). Sequences were obtained from peripheral blood. The chain carries TRBV3-1 (or the pseudogene TRBV3-2) and TRBJ1-1, with D possibly matching TRBD1 (5 bases). The receptor comes from a woman aged 25-40 years with active or convalescent COVID-19. In nucleotides, the CDR3 is TGTGCCAGCAGCCAAGACGCCCGGGGGTTCACTGAAGCTTTCTTT. Encoded protein: CASSQDARGFTEAFF.